Listed below are T cell receptor beta chains from one sample, sequenced in a study of blood T cell repertoires in COVID-19. Generated by immunoSEQ multiplex PCR, the TCRdb table keeps only in-frame clones and is missing some. This sample has roughly 190,000 clones, with 88% found just once. Sequencing was carried out using peripheral blood. The receptors stem from a human donor in a cohort sampled during active COVID-19. Each CDR3 is given with its conserved first and last residue. Each record gives: clone size, D gene, V gene, J gene, CDR3 DNA, CDR3 protein. The D gene is left open where the match is weak. Size is stated for part of the rows, as once, few or many counts, or as a class when the clone is expanded.

>-|-|TRBV3-1/TRBV3-2|TRBJ2-7
TGTGCCAGCAGCCAACGGGGACTTACCTACGAGCAGTACTTC
CASSQRGLTYEQYF
>-|-|TRBV19|TRBJ1-1
TGTGCCAGTAGTATGCTAGGGAAAGCGGACACTGAAGCTTTCTTT
CASSMLGKADTEAFF
>many|TRBD2|TRBV29-1|TRBJ2-1
TGCAGCGTTGTGCTAGCGGGGGGGCACAATGAGCAGTTCTTC
CSVVLAGGHNEQFF
>once|TRBD1|TRBV12-5|TRBJ2-2
TGTGCTAGTACGGGACAGGGAAACACCGGGGAGCTGTTTTTT
CASTGQGNTGELFF
>-|-|TRBV3-1/TRBV3-2|TRBJ2-3
TGTGCCAGCAGCCAAGATTCAAAGTATGAGGTTCCTAGCACAGATACGCAGTATTTT
CASSQDSKYEVPSTDTQYF
>-|-|TRBV19|TRBJ2-1
TGTGCCAGTAGTATCGATGCAGGGCCCCTTTACAATGAGCAGTTCTTC
CASSIDAGPLYNEQFF
>-|TRBD1|TRBV7-2|TRBJ2-7
TGTGCCAGCAGCCCAGGACAGGGGCGGTCCTACGAGCAGTACTTC
CASSPGQGRSYEQYF
>-|TRBD1|TRBV19|TRBJ1-6
TGTGCCAGTAGTCCCACGGGGGACAGCCACTATTCACCCCTCCACTTT
CASSPTGDSHYSPLHF
>-|TRBD1|TRBV10-3|TRBJ2-5
TGTGCCATCAGTACCGGGACAGGGCCCGAAGAGACCCAGTACTTC
CAISTGTGPEETQYF
>-|-|TRBV5-1|TRBJ1-2
TGCGCCAGCAGCTGGGACCCAGGGGATAACTATGGCTACACCTTC
CASSWDPGDNYGYTF
>-|TRBD2|TRBV29-1|TRBJ2-2
TGCAGCGTCAACCTATACCGGGAGGGCGAGTCCGGGGAGCTGTTTTTT
CSVNLYREGESGELFF
>-|-|TRBV9|TRBJ2-1
TGTGCCAGCAGCGTAGGAGGGTATGACTACAATGAGCAGTTCTTC
CASSVGGYDYNEQFF
>-|TRBD1|TRBV5-6|TRBJ1-4
TGTGCCAGCAGCATTAACAGGGGGGCATCGGGTGAAAAACTGTTTTTT
CASSINRGASGEKLFF
>-|-|TRBV3-1/TRBV3-2|TRBJ2-4
TGTGCCAGCAGCCAAGGGCGGGCACCTGAGTTGGCCAAAAACATTCAGTACTTC
CASSQGRAPELAKNIQYF
>-|-|TRBV19|TRBJ2-1
TGTGCCAGTAGTATAAAGTTCGGGGGTTACAATGAGCAGTTCTTC
CASSIKFGGYNEQFF
>-|-|TRBV19|TRBJ2-5
TGTGCCAGTAGTATGAGTCGGTCAGAGACCCAGTACTTC
CASSMSRSETQYF
>-|TRBD1|TRBV25-1|TRBJ1-1
TGTGCCAGCAGTGAAAGGATGGCAGGGGGCGCGATAGCTTTCTTT
CASSERMAGGAIAFF
>-|-|TRBV19|TRBJ1-2
TGTGCCAGTAGTATTCCAGGGTTGGTAAACTATGGCTACACCTTC
CASSIPGLVNYGYTF
>-|TRBD1|TRBV7-2|TRBJ2-7
TGTGCCAGCAGCTTAGGAGGGACAGGGGGCATGTACGAGCAGTACTTC
CASSLGGTGGMYEQYF
>-|-|TRBV9|TRBJ1-6
TGTGCCAGCAGCGTAGATGGAGCAGGGGCTAATTCACCCCTCCACTTT
CASSVDGAGANSPLHF
>-|-|TRBV4-2|TRBJ1-2
TGTGCCAGCAGCCAACAAGCGGGGGCCTATGGCTACACCTTC
CASSQQAGAYGYTF
>-|TRBD1|TRBV7-8|TRBJ1-3
TGTGCCAGCAGCCCTCGGACAGGGCCAACCTCTGGAAACACCATATATTTT
CASSPRTGPTSGNTIYF
>once|-|TRBV3-1/TRBV3-2|TRBJ2-1
TGTGCCAGCAGCAGGGGCGGCGGGAATCGGATCCATGAGCAGTTCTTC
CASSRGGGNRIHEQFF
>once|-|TRBV7-9|TRBJ1-2
TGTGCCAGCAGTCGGACAGAACCTAACTATGGCTACACCTTC
CASSRTEPNYGYTF
>once|TRBD2|TRBV7-9|TRBJ2-5
TGTGCCAGCAGCCCTCGGGGGGGAAGTTTGGAGACCCAGTACTTC
CASSPRGGSLETQYF
>-|TRBD1|TRBV7-9|TRBJ1-2
TGTGCCAGCAGCTTAGCGACAGGGAATGGCTACACCTTC
CASSLATGNGYTF
>-|-|TRBV11-1|TRBJ1-1
TGTGCCAGCAGCTTAATTCCAGGGCTAAACACTGAAGCTTTCTTT
CASSLIPGLNTEAFF
>-|TRBD2|TRBV5-1|TRBJ2-2
TGCGCCAGCAGCCCTCCAACAGCGGGAGGGTACACCGGGGAGCTGTTTTTT
CASSPPTAGGYTGELFF
>once|-|TRBV28|TRBJ2-7
TGTGCCAGCAGTTTCCTGGCAGGGGCAAAAAATTTGAGTGCCTACGAGCAGTACTTC
CASSFLAGAKNLSAYEQYF
>few|-|TRBV19|TRBJ1-1
TGTGCCAGTAGTCCACGCGGGGGCTGGGGGACTGAAGCTTTCTTT
CASSPRGGWGTEAFF